The next 16 T cell receptor beta chains were all read from a single sample in a study of blood T cell repertoires in COVID-19. Clones were sequenced by immunoSEQ multiplex PCR, and TCRdb holds only the in-frame ones, with some missing. The table shows more than 150,000 clones, with around nine tenths occurring only once. The specimen was peripheral blood. Receptors originate from a man aged 60 to 69 with COVID-19, enrolled during active disease.

V and J are TRBV5-1 and TRBJ2-7; 7 bases map to TRBD1. Germline V lookup: CDR1 SGHRS, CDR2 YFSETQ. The CDR3 loop spans 14 amino acids. Trimming took 0 bases from V and 3 from J; bases not matched to a gene: 3. Here the CDR3 reads CASSLGQGVYEQYF. CDR3 DNA sequence: TGCGCCAGCAGCTTGGGGCAGGGGGTCTACGAGCAGTACTTC.

In regard to this clone: A junction boundary mismatches the germline segment, possibly from a read error. The CDR3 protein is CASSPGTSGSSYNEQFF. The CDR3 DNA is TGTGCTAGCAGCCCCGGGACTAGCGGGAGCTCCTACAATGAGCAGTTCTTC. The chain is built from TRBV7-7 and TRBJ2-1; TRBD2 aligns across 14 bases. The CDR3 is made up of 17 amino acids. The V gene's germline CDR1 is SSHAT and CDR2 FNYEAQ (reference sequence).

The V and J genes are TRBV7-9 and TRBJ2-3, with 9 bases that match TRBD2. J lost 5 bases, V lost 1 base, and 7 bases had no gene match. Germline values: CDR1 SEHNR, CDR2 FQNEAQ (reference sequence). This CDR3 region has 16 residues. In DNA form, the CDR3 reads TGTGCCAGCAGCTTAGGTGGCGGGGGGGCTGGAGATACGCAGTATTTT. Its protein is CASSLGGGGAGDTQYF.

The chain couples TRBV6-6 to TRBJ1-2; maybe TRBD1 (6 bases). The CDR3 is made up of 14 amino acids. Trimming removed 0 bases at V and 8 bases at J, with 13 bases between. Germline CDR1 is MNHNY and CDR2 is SVGAGI (reference sequence). CDR3 bases: TGTGCCAGCAGTTACTCGACAGGTTTTAACGGCTACACCTTC. Amino acids: CASSYSTGFNGYTF.

The rearrangement links TRBV19 to TRBJ1-5; no definite D call. The germline CDR1 and CDR2 sequences are LNHDA and SQIVND (reference sequence). The CDR3 covers 15 residues. Trimming took 0 bases from V and 0 from J, leaving 6 bases between them. The CDR3 loop reads CASSIDQFSNQPQHF. As DNA, the CDR3 is TGTGCCAGTAGTATAGACCAGTTTAGCAATCAGCCCCAGCATTTT. Combining the CDR3 with reference TRBV19 and TRBJ1-5 gives the whole variable domain DGGITQSPKYLFRKEGQNVTLSCEQNLNHDAMYWYRQDPGQGLRLIYYSQIVNDFQKGDIAEGYSVSREKKESFPLTVTSAQKNPTAFYLCASSIDQFSNQPQHFGDGTRLSIL.

This clone was seen a few times. V usage is TRBV12-3 or TRBV12-4 and J usage is TRBJ1-2; D not certain. The CDR3 has 13 residues. Trimming removed 6 bases at V and 0 bases at J, with 8 bases between. The CDR3 protein is CASSPRSNYGYTF. CDR3 nucleotides: TGTGCCAGCAGCCCCAGGTCTAACTATGGCTACACCTTC.

V and J are TRBV9 and TRBJ2-2; D is unresolved. The germline CDR1 and CDR2 sequences are SGDLS and YYNGEE. V dropped 0 bases and J dropped 7 bases, with 7 bases sitting between them. There are 13 residues in the CDR3. CDR3 sequence (DNA): TGTGCCAGCAGCGTAGACATCGTCGGGGAGCTGTTTTTT. This sequence encodes CASSVDIVGELFF.

This clone was seen more than once but under ten times. This chain connects TRBV5-6 to TRBJ2-7, with a weak D call TRBD2 (5 bases). V lost 0 bases and J lost 5, with 15 bases in between. Germline lookup yields CDR1 SGHDT and CDR2 YYEEEE. This CDR3 region has 15 residues. The CDR3 nucleotides read TGTGCCAGCAGCTTGGCCAGGAGGCACCTGAACGAGCAGTACTTC. This sequence encodes CASSLARRHLNEQYF.

V usage is TRBV19 and J usage is TRBJ1-1; maybe TRBD1 (6 bases). The CDR3 spans 17 residues. V was clipped by 10 bases and J by 6 bases, with 30 bases between them. CDR1 is LNHDA, CDR2 SQIVND, per germline (reference sequence). CDR3 in DNA: TGTGCCACCCTATCCTCACAACCGACAGGACAGAGCCCTGAAGCTTTCTTT. Translating gives CATLSSQPTGQSPEAFF.

This clone was seen just once. The CDR3 here is CASRPGTGVTYEQYF. The CDR3, as DNA: TGTGCCAGCAGGCCCGGGACAGGGGTAACCTACGAGCAGTACTTC. The gene calls are TRBV28 and TRBJ2-7; 10 nucleotides agree with TRBD1. J gave up 2 bases and V 6 bases, and 7 bases lay outside the gene matches. The CDR3 length is 15 residues. Germline V lookup: CDR1 MDHEN, CDR2 SYDVKM. The variable domain in full, completed from reference TRBV28 and TRBJ2-7, reads DVKVTQSSRYLVKRTGEKVFLECVQDMDHENMFWYRQDPGLGLRLIYFSYDVKMKEKGDIPEGYSVSREKKERFSLILESASTNQTSMYLCASRPGTGVTYEQYFGPGTRLTVT.

The chain couples TRBV6-5 to TRBJ1-4; D is unresolved. Trimming cost V 2 bases and J 8 bases, with 12 bases left between them. CDR3 length: 14 amino acids. Germline V gives CDR1 MNHEY, CDR2 SVGAGI. The CDR3 sequence: CASSYDTVREKLFF. CDR3 sequence (DNA): TGTGCCAGCAGTTACGATACAGTGAGAGAAAAACTGTTTTTT.

CDR3 region: CASSPQGGLSTDTQYF. The CDR3 DNA reads TGTGCCAGCAGCCCACAAGGAGGGCTTAGCACAGATACGCAGTATTTT. The rearrangement joins TRBV2 to TRBJ2-3; TRBD2 is a possible D gene (6 bases). Per the germline V gene, CDR1 is SNHLY and CDR2 is FYNNEI. CDR3 size: 16 residues. Trimming cost V 6 bases and J 0 bases, with 16 bases left between them.

This chain connects TRBV28 to TRBJ1-2, with D uncertain. Deletions cut 3 bases from V and 2 bases from J, with 22 bases between. The CDR3 length is 18 residues. Germline-derived CDR1 and CDR2 are MDHEN and SYDVKM. DNA for the CDR3: TGTGCCAGCAGTTTGATAGCACAGTTCACGACTACCAACTATGGCTACACCTTC. It is translated as CASSLIAQFTTTNYGYTF.

The chain uses TRBV20-1 and TRBJ1-5; TRBD1 matches at 7 bases. V trimming: 3 bases; J trimming: 3 bases; junction bases outside the gene matches: 5. The V gene's germline CDR1 is DFQATT and CDR2 SNEGSKA (reference sequence). The CDR3 covers 14 residues. For the CDR3, the DNA is TGCAGTGCTAGTAAGACAGGGACCAATCAGCCCCAGCATTTT. Its protein is CSASKTGTNQPQHF.

The rearrangement joins TRBV5-5 to TRBJ1-1; D may be TRBD1 (5 bases). Germline V gene data show CDR1 as SGHKS and CDR2 as YYEKEE (reference sequence). The CDR3 length is 14 residues. V was clipped by 3 bases and J by 1 base, with 10 bases between them. The chain's CDR3 is CASSSQRGNTEAFF. The CDR3 DNA sequence: TGTGCCAGCAGCTCCCAAAGGGGGAACACTGAAGCTTTCTTT. Complete variable domain (other parts from reference TRBV5-5 and TRBJ1-1): DAGVTQSPTHLIKTRGQQVTLRCSPISGHKSVSWYQQVLGQGPQFIFQYYEKEERGRGNFPDRFSARQFPNYSSELNVNALLLGDSALYLCASSSQRGNTEAFFGQGTRLTVV.

V is TRBV7-9 and J is TRBJ1-4; TRBD1 might be the D (6 bases). CDR3 length: 14 amino acids. CDR1 SEHNR and CDR2 FQNEAQ come from the germline V gene (reference sequence). The V gene lost 1 base and the J gene lost 8 bases, with 11 bases spanning the gap. The CDR3 here is CASSLGQATEKLFF. CDR3 sequence (DNA): TGTGCCAGCAGCTTAGGACAGGCGACAGAAAAACTGTTTTTT.